The subject of this entry is one TCR beta chain. With V trimmed by 6 bases and J by 0 bases, 7 bases remained unmatched. This CDR3 is 16 amino acids long. Germline lookup yields CDR1 MNHNY and CDR2 SVGAGI (reference sequence). Per the study methods: Reference gene primer amplification in the assay estimated nucleated cell counts. Repertoires were generated with immunoSEQ multiplex PCR, while TCRdb's copy carries only in-frame clones and drops some. V, J and clone size are those of that table, while D and trimming were read from the DNA. The sample lists about 300,000 clones, more than 70% occurring once. This sample was taken from a study of blood T cell repertoires in COVID-19. Study context: Samples representing acute and convalescent COVID-19 were sourced from the United States, Italy and Spain.

The chain links TRBV6-6 to TRBJ2-3, with 9 bases fitting TRBD1. The clonotype comes from a woman aged 50 to 60 with acute or convalescent COVID-19. The sequenced sample was peripheral blood. In DNA form, the CDR3 reads TGTGCCAGCAGACCTCTACAGGGGGCAAGCACAGATACGCAGTATTTT. This encodes CASRPLQGASTDTQYF.